This TCR beta chain came from a study of shared clonotypes between healthy human individuals. In the naive CD8 group, cells lacked CD45RO and were positively selected for CCR7, so terminally differentiated effector memory CD45RA+ cells were left out. The method was immunoSEQ multiplex PCR; TCRdb's version includes in-frame clones alone and lacks a portion of them. The repertoire has about 1.9 million clones, about 93% of them found once; the top ten carry around 1.7%. The receptor comes from a man aged 18 to 30 in good health. Some clones in this sample may be carry-over from other donors' samples. The sequenced material came from naive CD8+ T cells from PBMCs.

The CDR3 DNA sequence: TGTGCCATCAATACAGGGTCAGATACGCAGTATTTT. It specifies CAINTGSDTQYF. The rearrangement uses TRBV10-3 and TRBJ2-3; D might be TRBD1 (6 bases). The length of the CDR3 is 12 residues. Deletions cut 7 bases from V and 4 bases from J, with 9 bases between. Germline V gene data show CDR1 as ENHRY and CDR2 as SYGVKD.